The 23 T cell receptor beta chains reported below all come from one sample, sequenced in a study of blood T cell repertoires in COVID-19. The assay was immunoSEQ multiplex PCR, and TCRdb's table has in-frame clones only and misses some. The table shows approximately 190,000 clones, with 75% to 95% occurring only once. Input material: peripheral blood. All receptors derive from a man between 45 and 60 years old with acute or convalescent COVID-19.

The chain carries TRBV7-2 and TRBJ1-1; TRBD1 is a possible D gene (6 bases). The CDR3 spans 16 residues. Germline CDR1 is SGHTA and CDR2 is FQGNSA. Trimming took off 1 base at V and 0 bases at J, with 12 bases between the two ends. The CDR3, as DNA: TGTGCCAGCAGCTTAGATCGGACAGTTCTGAACACTGAAGCTTTCTTT. This codes for CASSLDRTVLNTEAFF. The full variable domain, rest sourced from reference TRBV7-2 and TRBJ1-1, is GAGVSQSPSNKVTEKGKDVELRCDPISGHTALYWYRQSLGQGLEFLIYFQGNSAPDKSGLPSDRFSAERTGGSVSTLTIQRTQQEDSAVYLCASSLDRTVLNTEAFFGQGTRLTVV.

This rearrangement joins TRBV14 to TRBJ2-3, with a weak D call TRBD2 (6 bases). Trimming pared 4 bases from V and 4 bases from J, leaving 6 bases between. The CDR3 length is 12 residues. Germline V gene data show CDR1 as SGHDN and CDR2 as FVKESK. Written as DNA, the CDR3 is TGTGCCAGCAGCCGGGGGGCAGATACGCAGTATTTT. Its translation is CASSRGADTQYF.

This clone was picked up a small number of times. The chain employs TRBV6-5 and TRBJ1-4; weak D call: TRBD1 (5 bases). Per germline, CDR1 MNHEY and CDR2 SVGAGI. CDR3 size: 14 residues. V was trimmed by 6 bases and J by 5 bases, leaving 13 bases between them. The CDR3 loop reads CASRKTTENEKLFF. The CDR3 DNA reads as TGTGCCAGCAGAAAAACGACAGAGAATGAAAAACTGTTTTTT.

This chain joins TRBV30 and TRBJ1-5; possible D gene TRBD1, 5 bases. The CDR3 covers 13 residues. Germline assignment: CDR1 GTSNPN and CDR2 SVGIG (reference sequence). Between the trimmed V and J ends, which lost 5 bases and 7 bases, there was a span of 15 bases. DNA of the CDR3: TGTGCCTGGGCCAGGGAGGTAGGGCAGCCCCAGCATTTT. Its protein product is CAWAREVGQPQHF.

The chain links TRBV11-2 to TRBJ2-7, with a weak D call TRBD2 (7 bases). Per germline, CDR1 SGHAT and CDR2 FQNNGV. This CDR3 spans 15 amino acids. V was clipped by 1 base and J by 5 bases, with 15 bases between them. The CDR3 loop reads CASSLGGGPGNEQYV. CDR3 bases: TGTGCCAGCAGCTTAGGGGGGGGCCCGGGGAACGAGCAGTACGTC.

CDR3 sequence: CASSFVGTDTQYF. DNA of the CDR3: TGTGCCAGCAGTTTCGTCGGCACAGATACGCAGTATTTT. The rearrangement uses TRBV27 and TRBJ2-3, with D hard to call. The CDR3 length is 13 residues. CDR1 is MNHEY and CDR2 is SMNVEV in the germline V gene (reference sequence). The ends were cut back, 3 bases at V and 1 base at J, with 5 bases in the middle.

Only one count was recorded for this clone. The CDR3 region is CASSRSGDSYNEQFF. CDR3 DNA: TGTGCCAGCAGCCGTAGCGGTGACTCCTACAATGAGCAGTTCTTC. The chain is built from TRBV7-2 and TRBJ2-1; weak D call: TRBD2 (6 bases). The CDR3 has 15 amino acids. The germline CDR1 and CDR2 sequences are SGHTA and FQGNSA. Trimming took off 5 bases at V and 0 bases at J, with 11 bases between the two ends.

The chain recombines TRBV28 with TRBJ2-1; 10 bases agree with TRBD1. V lost 10 bases to trimming and J lost 8 bases; unmatched junction nucleotides: 14. Per germline, CDR1 MDHEN and CDR2 SYDVKM. This CDR3 spans 15 amino acids. CDR3: CATQTFGTGVDEQFF. For the CDR3, the DNA is TGTGCCACTCAAACCTTTGGGACAGGGGTCGATGAGCAGTTCTTC.

The chain combines TRBV5-1 with TRBJ2-3, with 11 positions matching TRBD2. The CDR3 is 17 residues long. The trim removed 0 bases at V and 0 bases at J, leaving 3 bases unmatched. Per germline, CDR1 SGHRS and CDR2 YFSETQ. CDR3 residues: CASSLEPSGGSTDTQYF. In DNA, the CDR3 is TGCGCCAGCAGCTTGGAACCTAGCGGGGGGAGCACAGATACGCAGTATTTT.

V is TRBV27 and J is TRBJ2-2; D not resolved. The CDR3 has 13 residues. Germline V gene lookup returns CDR1 MNHEY and CDR2 SMNVEV (reference sequence). V gave up 1 base and J gave up 6 bases, with 6 bases separating them. Here the CDR3 DNA reads TGTGCCAGCAGTTTATTTTCGGCCGGGGAGCTGTTTTTT. As protein: CASSLFSAGELFF.

This clone was recorded a few times. The rearrangement joins TRBV16 to TRBJ1-4; D gene unclear. Per the germline V gene, CDR1 is KGHSY and CDR2 is FQNENV. V lost 2 bases and J lost 8, with 6 bases in between. This CDR3 contains 12 residues. This chain's CDR3 is CASSQIAEKLFF. CDR3 sequence (DNA): TGTGCCAGCAGCCAAATTGCGGAAAAACTGTTTTTT.

The V gene is TRBV6-5, the J gene TRBJ2-5; TRBD1 is a possible D gene (6 bases). The CDR3 has 13 amino acids. V was trimmed by 7 bases and J by 4 bases, leaving 13 bases between them. Germline CDR1 and CDR2: MNHEY and SVGAGI. CDR3 sequence reads: CASKEGVRETQYF. The CDR3 nucleotides are TGTGCCAGCAAAGAGGGGGTTCGAGAGACCCAGTACTTC.

This clone is a singleton in its sample. The chain has TRBV7-3 and TRBJ2-3; 7 bases fit TRBD2. V shed 5 bases and J 1 base; nucleotides not matched to a gene: 9. Germline V gene lookup returns CDR1 SGHTA and CDR2 FQGTGA. The CDR3 has 16 amino acids. The CDR3 spells CASSPRPSGRTDTQYF. The CDR3 bases are TGTGCCAGCAGCCCGCGGCCTAGCGGACGCACAGATACGCAGTATTTT.

The chain uses TRBV13 and TRBJ1-5, with a possible D match to TRBD1 (6 bases). Trimming cost V 3 bases and J 1 base, with 7 bases left between them. The CDR3 spans 14 residues. Germline V CDR1 and CDR2: PRHDT, FYEKMQ (reference sequence). This CDR3 reads CASSLGHSNQPQHF. CDR3 DNA: TGTGCCAGCAGCTTGGGACACAGCAATCAGCCCCAGCATTTT.

The chain employs TRBV6-2 or TRBV6-3 and TRBJ1-3; D not certain. The CDR3 is 15 residues long. V lost 0 bases, J lost 2 bases, and 8 bases lay in between. Germline loops: CDR1 MNHEY, CDR2 SVGEGT. The CDR3 nucleotides read TGTGCCAGCAGTTACTCCGGTCCTCCTGGAAACACCATATATTTT. It yields the protein CASSYSGPPGNTIYF.

The chain employs TRBV7-7 and TRBJ1-4; a weak D match, TRBD1 (5 bases). The CDR3 runs to 16 residues. Germline assignment: CDR1 SSHAT and CDR2 FNYEAQ (reference sequence). Deletions cut 4 bases from V and 4 bases from J, with 16 bases between. The CDR3 sequence is CASSSGVAGGNEKLFF. The CDR3 DNA is TGTGCCAGCAGCTCCGGGGTTGCGGGGGGTAATGAAAAACTGTTTTTT.

The rearrangement links TRBV6-2 or TRBV6-3 to TRBJ2-1; D is perhaps TRBD1 (7 bases). Germline CDR1 and CDR2: MNHEY and SVGEGT. The CDR3 loop spans 15 amino acids. V shed 5 bases and J shed 4 bases, with 15 bases lying between them. CDR3 bases: TGTGCCAGCAGTCCCGGGGGCAGGGGGTACAATGAGCAGTTCTTC. Its translation: CASSPGGRGYNEQFF.

The genes are TRBV19 and TRBJ2-2; TRBD1 matches at 8 bases. Germline loops: CDR1 LNHDA, CDR2 SQIVND (reference sequence). V was pared by 11 bases and J by 4 bases, with 6 bases of the junction left unmatched. This CDR3 region has 13 residues. For the CDR3, the DNA is TGTGCCGGCCGCCAGGGGGCCACCGGGGAGCTGTTTTTT. This gives the protein CAGRQGATGELFF.

The CDR3 sequence is CASSLGQGTYEQYF. The CDR3 DNA reads as TGTGCCAGCAGTTTAGGCCAGGGGACCTACGAGCAGTACTTC. The rearrangement joins TRBV27 to TRBJ2-7, with D possibly matching TRBD1 (6 bases). V was pared by 2 bases and J by 2 bases, with 10 bases between. CDR3 length equals 14 residues. Germline CDR1 is MNHEY and CDR2 is SMNVEV (reference sequence).

The rearrangement links TRBV3-1 (or the pseudogene TRBV3-2) to TRBJ1-1; D is unclear. V lost 4 bases and J 7 bases, leaving 13 bases between the germline ends. The germline V gene encodes CDR1 LGHDT and CDR2 YNNKEL (reference sequence). The CDR3 extends over 13 amino acids. CDR3: CASSRSAKDEAFF. CDR3 DNA: TGTGCCAGCAGCCGATCAGCGAAGGATGAAGCTTTCTTT.

Points on this clone: Other DNA sequences in this specimen translate into the identical CDR3. J is TRBJ2-3 and V is TRBV29-1, with D maybe TRBD1 (6 bases). The V and J ends lost 6 bases and 3 bases respectively, with 10 bases between them. Looked up from germline, CDR1 is SQVTM and CDR2 is ANQGSEA. The CDR3 length is 12 residues. This CDR3 is CSVTRGTDTQYF. The DNA of the CDR3 is TGCAGCGTGACCAGGGGAACAGATACGCAGTATTTT.

This chain joins TRBV5-1 and TRBJ2-2; 9 bases are shared with TRBD2. The V gene's germline CDR1 is SGHRS and CDR2 YFSETQ. V gave up 5 bases and J gave up 4 bases; unmatched junction bases: 6. The CDR3 is made up of 15 amino acids. The CDR3 here is CASRGGLASTGELFF. CDR3 coding DNA: TGCGCCAGCAGGGGGGGACTAGCTTCCACCGGGGAGCTGTTTTTT.

J is TRBJ2-7 and V is TRBV28; D may be TRBD1 (6 bases). V shed 4 bases and J shed 6 bases, with 10 bases lying between them. CDR1 and CDR2 (germline): MDHEN, SYDVKM. This CDR3 is 12 amino acids long. This chain's CDR3 is CASSSHRVEQYF. The CDR3 DNA follows: TGTGCCAGCAGTTCCCACAGGGTCGAGCAGTACTTC.